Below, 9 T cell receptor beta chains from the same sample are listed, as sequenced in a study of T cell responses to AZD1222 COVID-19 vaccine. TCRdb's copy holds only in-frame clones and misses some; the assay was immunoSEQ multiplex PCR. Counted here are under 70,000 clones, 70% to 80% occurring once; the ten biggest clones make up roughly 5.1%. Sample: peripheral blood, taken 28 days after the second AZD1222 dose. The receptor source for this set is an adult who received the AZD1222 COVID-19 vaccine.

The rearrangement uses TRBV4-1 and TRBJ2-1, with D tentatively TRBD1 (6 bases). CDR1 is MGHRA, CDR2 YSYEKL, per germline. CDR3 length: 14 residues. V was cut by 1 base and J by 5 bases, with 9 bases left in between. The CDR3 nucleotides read TGCGCCAGCAGCCAAGGTAGGGACAACAATGAGCAGTTCTTC. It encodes CASSQGRDNNEQFF.

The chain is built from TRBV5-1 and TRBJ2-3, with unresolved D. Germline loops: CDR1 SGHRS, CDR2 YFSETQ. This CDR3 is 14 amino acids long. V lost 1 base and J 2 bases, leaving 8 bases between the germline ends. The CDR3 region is CASSLLSYTDTQYF. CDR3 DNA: TGCGCCAGCAGCTTGCTATCCTACACAGATACGCAGTATTTT.

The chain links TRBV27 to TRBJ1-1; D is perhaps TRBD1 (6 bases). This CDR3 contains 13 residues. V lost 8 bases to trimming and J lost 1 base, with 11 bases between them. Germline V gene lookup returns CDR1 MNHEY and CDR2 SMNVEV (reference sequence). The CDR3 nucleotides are TGTGCCAGCTGCCCACAGGGGAACACTGAAGCTTTCTTT. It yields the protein CASCPQGNTEAFF.

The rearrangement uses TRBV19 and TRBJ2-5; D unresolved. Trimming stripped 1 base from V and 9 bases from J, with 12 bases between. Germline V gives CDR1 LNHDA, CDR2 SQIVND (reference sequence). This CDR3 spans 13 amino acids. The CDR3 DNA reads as TGTGCCAGTAGTATAGTTCCAGCGTCGGCCCAGTACTTC. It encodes CASSIVPASAQYF.

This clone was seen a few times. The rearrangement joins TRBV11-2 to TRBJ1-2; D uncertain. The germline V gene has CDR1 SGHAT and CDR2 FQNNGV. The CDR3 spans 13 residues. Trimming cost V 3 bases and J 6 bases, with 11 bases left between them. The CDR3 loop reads CASSFNGEDGYTF. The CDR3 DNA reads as TGTGCCAGCAGCTTTAACGGGGAGGATGGCTACACCTTC.

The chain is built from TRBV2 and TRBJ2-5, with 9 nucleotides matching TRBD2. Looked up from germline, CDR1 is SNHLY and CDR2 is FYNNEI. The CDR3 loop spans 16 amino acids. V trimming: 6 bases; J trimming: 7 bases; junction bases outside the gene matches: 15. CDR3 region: CASRTESGGPVTTQYF. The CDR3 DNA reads TGTGCCAGCAGAACGGAGAGCGGGGGGCCCGTAACGACCCAGTACTTC.

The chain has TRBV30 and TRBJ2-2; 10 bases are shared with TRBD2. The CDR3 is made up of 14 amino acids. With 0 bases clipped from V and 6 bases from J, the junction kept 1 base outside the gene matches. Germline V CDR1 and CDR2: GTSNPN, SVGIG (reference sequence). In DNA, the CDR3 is TGTGCCTGGAGTGTCCTAGCGGGAGCCGGGGAGCTGTTTTTT. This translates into CAWSVLAGAGELFF.

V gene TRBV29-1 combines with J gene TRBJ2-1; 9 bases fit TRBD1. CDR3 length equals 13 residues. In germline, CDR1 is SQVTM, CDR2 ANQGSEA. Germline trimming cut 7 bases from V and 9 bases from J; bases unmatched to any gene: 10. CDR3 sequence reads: CSETGTGTGEQFF. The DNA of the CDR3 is TGCAGCGAAACCGGGACAGGGACCGGTGAGCAGTTCTTC.

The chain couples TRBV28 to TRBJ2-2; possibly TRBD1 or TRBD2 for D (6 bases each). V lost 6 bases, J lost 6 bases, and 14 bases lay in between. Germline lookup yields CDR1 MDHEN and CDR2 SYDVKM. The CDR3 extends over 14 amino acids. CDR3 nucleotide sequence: TGTGCCAGCAGCTCTCCCGGGGGCCCCGGGGAGCTGTTTTTT. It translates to CASSSPGGPGELFF.